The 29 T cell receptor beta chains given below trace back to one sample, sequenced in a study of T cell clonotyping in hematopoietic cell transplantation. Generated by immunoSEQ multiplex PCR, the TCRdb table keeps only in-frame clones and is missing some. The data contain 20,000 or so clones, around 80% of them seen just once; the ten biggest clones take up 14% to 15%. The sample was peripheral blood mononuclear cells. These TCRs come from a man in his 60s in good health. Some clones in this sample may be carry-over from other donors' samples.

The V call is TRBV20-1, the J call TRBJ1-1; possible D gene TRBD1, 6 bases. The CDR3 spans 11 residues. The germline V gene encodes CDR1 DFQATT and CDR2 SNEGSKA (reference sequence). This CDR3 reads CRGGSGTEAFF. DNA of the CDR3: TGCAGAGGGGGTTCGGGCACTGAAGCTTTCTTT.

DNA of the CDR3: TGTGCCAGCAGCCATCACTCGGCGATACAGGGAGGCCGCTATGGCTACACCTTC. As protein: CASSHHSAIQGGRYGYTF. The V and J genes are TRBV14 and TRBJ1-2; a weak D match, TRBD1 (6 bases). CDR3 size: 18 residues. CDR1 is SGHDN, CDR2 FVKESK, per germline. V shed 3 bases and J shed 4 bases, with 24 bases lying between them.

The CDR3 sequence: CASSIRDNNEKLFF. The CDR3 region has the DNA TGTGCCAGTAGTATCCGGGATAATAATGAAAAACTGTTTTTT. V is TRBV19 and J is TRBJ1-4, with unresolved D. The CDR3 length is 14 residues. Germline V gene data show CDR1 as LNHDA and CDR2 as SQIVND (reference sequence). The V end was cut by 3 bases, the J end by 4 bases, with 9 bases between.

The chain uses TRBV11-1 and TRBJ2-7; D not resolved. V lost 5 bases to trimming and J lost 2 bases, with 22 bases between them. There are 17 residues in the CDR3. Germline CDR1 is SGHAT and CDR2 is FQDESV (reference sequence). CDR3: CASSERFGVRGTYEQYF. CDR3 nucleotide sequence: TGTGCCAGCAGCGAGCGATTTGGGGTCCGCGGAACCTACGAGCAGTACTTC.

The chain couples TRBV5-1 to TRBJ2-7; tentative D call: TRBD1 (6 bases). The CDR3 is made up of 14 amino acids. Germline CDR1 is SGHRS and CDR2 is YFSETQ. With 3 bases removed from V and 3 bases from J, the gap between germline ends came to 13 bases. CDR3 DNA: TGCGCCAGCAGCTGGTCACAGGGTAACTACGAGCAGTACTTC. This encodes CASSWSQGNYEQYF.

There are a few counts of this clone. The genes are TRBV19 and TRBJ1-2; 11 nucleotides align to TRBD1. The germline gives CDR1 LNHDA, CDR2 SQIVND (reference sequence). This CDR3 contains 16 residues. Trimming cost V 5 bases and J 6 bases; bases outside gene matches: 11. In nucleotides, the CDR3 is TGTGCCAGTAGTCCGAGGTTCGGGACAGGGGGGAATGGCTACACCTTC. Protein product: CASSPRFGTGGNGYTF.

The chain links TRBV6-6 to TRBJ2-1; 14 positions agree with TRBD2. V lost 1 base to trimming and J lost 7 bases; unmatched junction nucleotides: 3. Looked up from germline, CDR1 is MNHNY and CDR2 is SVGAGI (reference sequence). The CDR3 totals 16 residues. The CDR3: CASSYLTSGGANEQFF. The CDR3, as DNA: TGTGCCAGCAGTTACTTGACTAGCGGGGGGGCAAATGAGCAGTTCTTC.

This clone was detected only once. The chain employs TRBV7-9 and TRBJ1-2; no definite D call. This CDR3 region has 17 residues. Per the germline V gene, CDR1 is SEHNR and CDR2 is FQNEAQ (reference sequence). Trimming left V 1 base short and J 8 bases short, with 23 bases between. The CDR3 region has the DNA TGTGCCAGCAGCTTAGGGACCTTAAGGGAGGGCCCAGGCGGCTACACCTTC. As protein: CASSLGTLREGPGGYTF.

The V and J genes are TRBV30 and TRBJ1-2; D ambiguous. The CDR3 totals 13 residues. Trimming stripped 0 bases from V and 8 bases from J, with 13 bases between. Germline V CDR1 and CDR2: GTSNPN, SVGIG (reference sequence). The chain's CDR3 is CAWSVVGGGGYTF. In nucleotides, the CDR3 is TGTGCCTGGAGTGTGGTAGGAGGTGGCGGCTACACCTTC.

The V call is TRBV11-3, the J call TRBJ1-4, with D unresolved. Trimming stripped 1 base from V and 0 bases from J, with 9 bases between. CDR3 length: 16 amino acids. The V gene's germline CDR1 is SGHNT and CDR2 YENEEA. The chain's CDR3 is CASSLGASATNEKLFF. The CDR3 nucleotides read TGTGCCAGCAGCTTAGGGGCGTCTGCAACTAATGAAAAACTGTTTTTT.

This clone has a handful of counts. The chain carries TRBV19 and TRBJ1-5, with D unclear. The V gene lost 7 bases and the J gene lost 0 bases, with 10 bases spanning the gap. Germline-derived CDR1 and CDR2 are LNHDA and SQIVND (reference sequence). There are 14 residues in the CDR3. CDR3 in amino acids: CASNGGFSNQPQHF. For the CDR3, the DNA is TGTGCCAGTAATGGTGGATTTAGCAATCAGCCCCAGCATTTT.

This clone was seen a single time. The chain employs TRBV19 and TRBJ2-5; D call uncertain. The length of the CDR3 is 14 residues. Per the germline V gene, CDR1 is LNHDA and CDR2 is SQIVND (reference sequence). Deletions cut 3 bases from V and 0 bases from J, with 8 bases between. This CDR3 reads CASSIRQHQETQYF. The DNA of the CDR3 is TGTGCCAGTAGTATTCGACAACACCAAGAGACCCAGTACTTC. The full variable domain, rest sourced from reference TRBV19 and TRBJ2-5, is DGGITQSPKYLFRKEGQNVTLSCEQNLNHDAMYWYRQDPGQGLRLIYYSQIVNDFQKGDIAEGYSVSREKKESFPLTVTSAQKNPTAFYLCASSIRQHQETQYFGPGTRLLVL.

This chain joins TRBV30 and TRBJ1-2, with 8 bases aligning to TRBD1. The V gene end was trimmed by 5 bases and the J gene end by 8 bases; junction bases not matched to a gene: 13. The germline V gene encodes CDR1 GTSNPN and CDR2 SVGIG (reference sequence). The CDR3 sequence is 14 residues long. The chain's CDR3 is CAWVLDRGVRGYTF. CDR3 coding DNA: TGTGCCTGGGTTCTTGACAGGGGAGTAAGAGGCTACACCTTC. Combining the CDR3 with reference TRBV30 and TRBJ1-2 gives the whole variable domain SQTIHQWPATLVQPVGSPLSLECTVEGTSNPNLYWYRQAAGRGLQLLFYSVGIGQISSEVPQNLSASRPQDRQFILSSKKLLLSDSGFYLCAWVLDRGVRGYTFGSGTRLTVV.

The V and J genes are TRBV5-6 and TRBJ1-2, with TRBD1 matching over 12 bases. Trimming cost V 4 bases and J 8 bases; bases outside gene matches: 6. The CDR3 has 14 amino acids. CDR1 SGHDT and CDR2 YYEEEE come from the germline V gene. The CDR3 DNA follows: TGTGCCAGCAGCGGAGGGACAGGGGGCTGGGGCTACACCTTC. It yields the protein CASSGGTGGWGYTF.

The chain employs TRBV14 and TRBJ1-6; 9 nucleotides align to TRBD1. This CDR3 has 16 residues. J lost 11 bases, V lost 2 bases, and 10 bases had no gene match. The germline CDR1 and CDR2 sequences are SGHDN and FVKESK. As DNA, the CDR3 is TGTGCCAGCAGCCAAAGAGCGTGGGACAGGGCTGCACCCCTCCACTTT. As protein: CASSQRAWDRAAPLHF. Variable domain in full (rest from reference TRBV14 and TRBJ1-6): EAGVTQFPSHSVIEKGQTVTLRCDPISGHDNLYWYRRVMGKEIKFLLHFVKESKQDESGMPNNRFLAERTGGTYSTLKVQPAELEDSGVYFCASSQRAWDRAAPLHFGNGTRLTVT.

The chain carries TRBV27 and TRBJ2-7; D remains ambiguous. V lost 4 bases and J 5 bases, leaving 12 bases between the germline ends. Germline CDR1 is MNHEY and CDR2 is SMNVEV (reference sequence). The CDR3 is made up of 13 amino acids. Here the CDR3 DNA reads TGTGCCAGCAGTTCACGACACGGGCACGAGCAGTACTTC. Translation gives CASSSRHGHEQYF.

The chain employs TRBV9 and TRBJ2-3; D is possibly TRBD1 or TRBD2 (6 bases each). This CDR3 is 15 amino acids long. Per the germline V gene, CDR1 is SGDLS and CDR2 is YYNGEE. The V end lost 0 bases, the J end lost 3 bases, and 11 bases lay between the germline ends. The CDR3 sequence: CASSVEQGRTDTQYF. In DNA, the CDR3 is TGTGCCAGCAGCGTAGAGCAGGGGAGGACAGATACGCAGTATTTT.

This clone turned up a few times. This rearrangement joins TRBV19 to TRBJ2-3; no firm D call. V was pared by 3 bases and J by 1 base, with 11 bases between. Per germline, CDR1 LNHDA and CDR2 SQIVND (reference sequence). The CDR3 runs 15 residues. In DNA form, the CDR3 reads TGTGCCAGTAGTATTCAAGACCCTGGCACAGATACGCAGTATTTT. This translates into CASSIQDPGTDTQYF.

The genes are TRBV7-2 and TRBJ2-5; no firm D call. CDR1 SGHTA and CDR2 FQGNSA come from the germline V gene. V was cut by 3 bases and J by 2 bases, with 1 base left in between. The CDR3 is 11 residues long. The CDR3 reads CASSFQETQYF. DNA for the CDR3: TGTGCCAGCAGCTTTCAAGAGACCCAGTACTTC.

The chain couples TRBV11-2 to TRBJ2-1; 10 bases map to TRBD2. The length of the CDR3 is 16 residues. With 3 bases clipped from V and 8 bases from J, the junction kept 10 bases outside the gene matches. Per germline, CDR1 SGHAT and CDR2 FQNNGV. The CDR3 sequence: CASSFRPSGSIDEQFF. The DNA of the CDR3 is TGTGCCAGCAGCTTCCGTCCTAGCGGGAGTATTGATGAGCAGTTCTTC.

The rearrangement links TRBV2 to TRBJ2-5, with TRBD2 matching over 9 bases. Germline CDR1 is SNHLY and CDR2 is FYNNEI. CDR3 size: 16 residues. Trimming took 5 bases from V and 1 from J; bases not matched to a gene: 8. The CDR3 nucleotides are TGTGCCAGCAGTCGAGCGGGGGGTTTATTCCAAGAGACCCAGTACTTC. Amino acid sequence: CASSRAGGLFQETQYF.

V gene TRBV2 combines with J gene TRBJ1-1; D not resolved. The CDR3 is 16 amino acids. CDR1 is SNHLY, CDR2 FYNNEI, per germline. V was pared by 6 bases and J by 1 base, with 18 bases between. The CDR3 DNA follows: TGTGCCAGCAGGGACGGGAATAAGCCAACGAACACTGAAGCTTTCTTT. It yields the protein CASRDGNKPTNTEAFF.

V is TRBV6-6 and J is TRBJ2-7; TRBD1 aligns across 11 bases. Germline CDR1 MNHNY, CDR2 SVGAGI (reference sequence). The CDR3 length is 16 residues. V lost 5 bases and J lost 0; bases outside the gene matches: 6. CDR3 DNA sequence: TGTGCCAGCAGTCGAGCGGGACAGGGGGGCTCCTACGAGCAGTACTTC. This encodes CASSRAGQGGSYEQYF.

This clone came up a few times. In DNA form, the CDR3 reads TGCGCCAGCAGTGAGTCGGCCCAGCCAACCTCACCCCTCCACTTT. It specifies CASSESAQPTSPLHF. This chain uses TRBV10-1 with TRBJ1-6; D call uncertain. CDR3 length equals 15 residues. Deletions cut 0 bases from V and 10 bases from J, with 13 bases between. CDR1 is WNHNN and CDR2 is SYGVQD in the germline V gene (reference sequence).

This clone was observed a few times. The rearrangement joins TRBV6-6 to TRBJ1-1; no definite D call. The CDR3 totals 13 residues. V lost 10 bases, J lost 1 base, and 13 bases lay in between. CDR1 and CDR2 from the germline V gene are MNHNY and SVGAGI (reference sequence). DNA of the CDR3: TGTGCCACCAACAGCGGAGGGAACACTGAAGCTTTCTTT. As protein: CATNSGGNTEAFF.

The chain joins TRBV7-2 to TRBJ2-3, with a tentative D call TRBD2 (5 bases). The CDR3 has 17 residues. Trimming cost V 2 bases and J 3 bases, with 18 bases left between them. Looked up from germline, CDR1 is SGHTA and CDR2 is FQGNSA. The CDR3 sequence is CASSLRVLAVVTDTQYF. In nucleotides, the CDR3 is TGTGCCAGCAGCTTAAGGGTGCTAGCAGTGGTGACAGATACGCAGTATTTT.

The CDR3 DNA reads as TGTGCCAGCAGTGTAGGGATGAACACTGAAGCTTTCTTT. Protein product: CASSVGMNTEAFF. The genes are TRBV2 and TRBJ1-1; D uncertain. Germline CDR1 SNHLY, CDR2 FYNNEI. The CDR3 extends over 13 amino acids. V dropped 4 bases and J dropped 0 bases, with 6 bases sitting between them.

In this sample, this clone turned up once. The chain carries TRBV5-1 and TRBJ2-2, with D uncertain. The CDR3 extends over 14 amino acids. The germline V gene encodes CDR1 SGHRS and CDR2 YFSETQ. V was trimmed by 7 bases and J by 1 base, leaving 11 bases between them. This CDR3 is CASGQLENTGELFF. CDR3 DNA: TGCGCCAGCGGGCAGCTAGAGAACACCGGGGAGCTGTTTTTT.

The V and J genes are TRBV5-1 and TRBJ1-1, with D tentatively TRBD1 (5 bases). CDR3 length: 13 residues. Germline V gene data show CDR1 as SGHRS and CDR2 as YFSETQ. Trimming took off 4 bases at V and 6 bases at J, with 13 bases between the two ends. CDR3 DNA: TGCGCCAGCAGCCCCGGAGGGGCGTCTGAAGCTTTCTTT. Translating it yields CASSPGGASEAFF. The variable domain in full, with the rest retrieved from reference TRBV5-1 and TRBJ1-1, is KAGVTQTPRYLIKTRGQQVTLSCSPISGHRSVSWYQQTPGQGLQFLFEYFSETQRNKGNFPGRFSGRQFSNSRSEMNVSTLELGDSALYLCASSPGGASEAFFGQGTRLTVV.